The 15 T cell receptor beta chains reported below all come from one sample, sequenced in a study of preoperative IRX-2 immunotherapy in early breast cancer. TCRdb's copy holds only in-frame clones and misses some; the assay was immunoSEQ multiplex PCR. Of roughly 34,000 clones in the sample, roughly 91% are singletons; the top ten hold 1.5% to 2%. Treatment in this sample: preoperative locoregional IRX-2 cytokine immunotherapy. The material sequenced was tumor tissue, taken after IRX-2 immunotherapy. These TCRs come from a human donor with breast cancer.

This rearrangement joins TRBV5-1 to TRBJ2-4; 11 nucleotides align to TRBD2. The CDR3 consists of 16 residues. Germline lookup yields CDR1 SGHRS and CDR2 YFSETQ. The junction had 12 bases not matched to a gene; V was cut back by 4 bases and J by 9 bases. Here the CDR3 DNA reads TGCGCCAGCAGCCGACAATCTAGCGGGGGGAGTACCATTCAGTACTTC. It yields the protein CASSRQSSGGSTIQYF.

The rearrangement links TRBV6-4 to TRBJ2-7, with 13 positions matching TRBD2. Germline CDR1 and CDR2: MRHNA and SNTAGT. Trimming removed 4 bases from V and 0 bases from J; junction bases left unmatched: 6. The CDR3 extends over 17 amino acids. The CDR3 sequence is CASSGLAGGLGSYEQYV. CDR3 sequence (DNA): TGTGCCAGCAGTGGACTAGCGGGGGGCCTCGGCTCCTACGAGCAGTACGTC.

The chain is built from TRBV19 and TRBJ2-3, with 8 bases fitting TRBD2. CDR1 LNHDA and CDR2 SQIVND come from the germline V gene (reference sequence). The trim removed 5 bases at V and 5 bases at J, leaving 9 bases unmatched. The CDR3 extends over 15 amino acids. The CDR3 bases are TGTGCCAGTAGTGACGGGACTAGGGGCATAGATACGCAGTATTTT. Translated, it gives CASSDGTRGIDTQYF.

The CDR3 protein is CASSSIKGSGTEAFF. The DNA for the CDR3 is TGTGCCAGTAGTTCAATAAAGGGATCGGGCACTGAAGCTTTCTTT. The rearrangement links TRBV19 to TRBJ1-1; D uncertain. V gave up 5 bases and J gave up 4 bases, with 17 bases separating them. This CDR3 region has 15 residues. Germline-derived CDR1 and CDR2 are LNHDA and SQIVND (reference sequence).

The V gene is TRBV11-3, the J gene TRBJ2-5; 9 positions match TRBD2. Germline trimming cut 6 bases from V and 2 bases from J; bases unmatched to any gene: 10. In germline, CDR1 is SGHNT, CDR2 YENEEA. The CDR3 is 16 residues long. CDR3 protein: CASRRRRLAEQETQYF. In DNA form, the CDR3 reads TGTGCCAGCAGGCGGAGGCGACTAGCGGAACAAGAGACCCAGTACTTC.

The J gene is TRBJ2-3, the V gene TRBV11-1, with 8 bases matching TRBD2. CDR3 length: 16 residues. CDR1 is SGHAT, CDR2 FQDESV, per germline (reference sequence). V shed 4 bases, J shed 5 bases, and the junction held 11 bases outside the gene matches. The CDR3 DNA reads TGTGCCAGCAGCTGGACCAGCGGGAGTAAGAAAGATACGCAGTATTTT. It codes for CASSWTSGSKKDTQYF.

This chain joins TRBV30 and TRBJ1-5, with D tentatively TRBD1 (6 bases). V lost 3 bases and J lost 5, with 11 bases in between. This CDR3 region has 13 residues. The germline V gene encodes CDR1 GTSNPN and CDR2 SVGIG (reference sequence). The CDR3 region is CAWSQGGYQPQHF. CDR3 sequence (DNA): TGTGCCTGGAGCCAAGGGGGTTATCAGCCCCAGCATTTT.

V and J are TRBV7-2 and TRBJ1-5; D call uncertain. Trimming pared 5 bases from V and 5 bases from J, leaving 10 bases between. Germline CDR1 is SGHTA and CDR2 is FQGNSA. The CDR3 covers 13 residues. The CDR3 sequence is CASSQLWDQPQHF. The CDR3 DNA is TGTGCCAGCAGCCAACTATGGGATCAGCCCCAGCATTTT.

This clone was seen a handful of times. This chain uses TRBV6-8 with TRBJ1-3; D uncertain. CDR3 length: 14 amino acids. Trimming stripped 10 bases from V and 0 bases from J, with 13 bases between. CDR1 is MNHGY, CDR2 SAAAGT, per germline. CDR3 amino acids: CAIRPSDSGNTIYF. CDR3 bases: TGTGCCATCAGGCCCTCGGACTCTGGAAACACCATATATTTT.

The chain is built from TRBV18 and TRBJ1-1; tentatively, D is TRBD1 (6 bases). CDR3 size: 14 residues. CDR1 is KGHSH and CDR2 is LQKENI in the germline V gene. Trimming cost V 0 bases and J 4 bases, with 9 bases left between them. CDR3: CASSPPFRGTEAFF. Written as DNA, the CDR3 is TGTGCCAGCTCACCACCGTTCAGGGGCACTGAAGCTTTCTTT.

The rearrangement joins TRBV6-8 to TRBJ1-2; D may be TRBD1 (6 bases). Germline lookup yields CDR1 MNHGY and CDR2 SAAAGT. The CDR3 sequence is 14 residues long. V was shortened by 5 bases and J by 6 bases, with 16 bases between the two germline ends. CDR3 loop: CASSPWTERDGYTF. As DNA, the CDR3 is TGTGCCAGCAGTCCCTGGACAGAGCGCGATGGCTACACCTTC.

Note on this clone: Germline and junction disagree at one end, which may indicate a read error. DNA of the CDR3: TGTGCTAGTGGTTTGGTCATACGGGCAGGGGGAACCACCATATATTTT. It encodes CASGLVIRAGGTTIYF. V is TRBV12-5 and J is TRBJ1-3; 7 nucleotides agree with TRBD1. Germline CDR1 is LGHNT and CDR2 is FRNRAP. The CDR3 spans 16 residues.

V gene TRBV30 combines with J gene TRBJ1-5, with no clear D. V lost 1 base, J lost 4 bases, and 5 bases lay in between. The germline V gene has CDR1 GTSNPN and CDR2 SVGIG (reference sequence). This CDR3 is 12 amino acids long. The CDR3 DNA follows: TGTGCCTGGAGTGAGGAGAATCAGCCCCAGCATTTT. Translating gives CAWSEENQPQHF.

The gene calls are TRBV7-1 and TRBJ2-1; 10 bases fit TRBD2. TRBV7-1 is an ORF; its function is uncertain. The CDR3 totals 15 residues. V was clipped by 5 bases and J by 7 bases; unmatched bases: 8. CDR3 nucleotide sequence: TGTGCCAGCAGCCGGACTGGACTAGCGGTAAATGAGCAGTTCTTC. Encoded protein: CASSRTGLAVNEQFF.

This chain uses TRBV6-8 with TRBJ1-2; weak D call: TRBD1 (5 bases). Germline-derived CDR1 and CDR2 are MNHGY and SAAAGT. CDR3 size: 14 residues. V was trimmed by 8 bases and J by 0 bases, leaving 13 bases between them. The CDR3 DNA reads TGTGCCAGCGAGGACATACCGACTAACTATGGCTACACCTTC. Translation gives CASEDIPTNYGYTF.